This section outlines one T cell receptor beta chain sequence together with its context. Other DNA sequences in this specimen translate into the identical CDR3. The record originates from a study of blood T cell repertoires in COVID-19. Only in-frame clones appear in the TCRdb table, and some are missing; sequencing was by immunoSEQ multiplex PCR. The table records 200,000 to 250,000 clones, roughly 87% of them present only once. The V gene's germline CDR1 is LNHDA and CDR2 SQIVND (reference sequence). The CDR3 is 14 residues long. The V segment lost 5 bases and the J segment 7 bases; nucleotides outside the gene matches: 8.

Sequenced input: PBMCs or T cells enriched from blood (not recorded which). The receptor's source is a man younger than 40 who had recovered from COVID-19. The rearrangement uses TRBV19 and TRBJ1-5; 7 positions agree with TRBD1. In DNA form, the CDR3 reads TGTGCCAGTAGTGACAGGGAAGGGAACCAGCCCCAGCATTTT. Translated, it gives CASSDREGNQPQHF. Combining the CDR3 with reference TRBV19 and TRBJ1-5 gives the whole variable domain DGGITQSPKYLFRKEGQNVTLSCEQNLNHDAMYWYRQDPGQGLRLIYYSQIVNDFQKGDIAEGYSVSREKKESFPLTVTSAQKNPTAFYLCASSDREGNQPQHFGDGTRLSIL.